This T cell receptor (beta chain) was captured in a study of shared clonotypes between healthy human individuals (dated by TCRdb to about 2020). Concerning the study at large: The cohort included a few men and a couple of women between 18 and 49 years of age. For each donor, CD4 naive and CD4 memory were each given three plates, CD8 naive was given two plates, and CD8 memory was given one plate. To estimate repertoire size and how much clonotypes are shared between individuals, the study performed deep sequencing of blood TCR repertoires from a few healthy adults. To increase sequencing depth and limit assay-specific biases, different laboratories used diverse techniques to prepare libraries and sequence TCR repertoires. Per donor, leukapheresis produced somewhere between about 0.94 and 10 billion PBMCs. Paper-wide results and their limitations: Sampling was limited to blood, and TCR repertoires in tissue likely differ from TCR repertoires in blood. Naive subsets generally had larger estimated clonotype richness than memory subsets. Because the study included only a small number of donors, the genetic and exposure-history diversity represented was limited. Pairwise subsampling led to the expectation that sequencing depth would affect the degree of clonotype sharing among donors. Higher generation probabilities were observed for clonotypes shared by all four sorted-subset donors than for non-shared clonotypes. Across several donors, roughly 5% of naive CD4, roughly 3.4% of naive CD8, 2% to 2.5% of memory CD4, and 0.3% to 0.45% of memory CD8 clonotypes were shared. Incomplete sequencing was indicated by rarefaction of sorted-subset datasets, despite the large sequencing depth.

Using the deep immunoSEQ assay, TCR CDR3 regions were amplified from genomic DNA by multiplex PCR. Genomic DNA extracted from each cell subset was distributed evenly over all wells of several immunoSEQ 96-well plates, and each plate served as one replicate. Each replicate PCR for sorted subsets received around 200 ng genomic DNA, equal to about 30,000 T cell genomes. Purified libraries were quantified with a Qubit 3.0 fluorometer, sized on a Bioanalyzer 2100, and re-quantified with the KAPA Library Quantification kit. A separate single-read 150-cycle Illumina NextSeq 550 flow cell was used to sequence each immunoSEQ 96-well plate. In the source study's methods: Because the immunoSEQ output held only junctional sequences and lacked quality scores, the filtering could not match the filtering applied to full-length reads. To assign V/J genes and CDR3, sequences were annotated using PyIR, a Python wrapper for IgBLAST v1.9, with IMGT germline references. Reads were filtered out if the reads had weak V/J assignments (E-value above 1e-6), no CDR3, stop codons, out-of-frame junctions, or ambiguous translated residues. A V3J clonotype was defined by an identical inferred V gene, J gene, and CDR3 amino acid sequence. Percentage overlap between repertoires was calculated by dividing the number of shared unique clonotypes by the size of the smaller repertoire. Three approaches were used to assess repertoire richness: RTK rarefaction, the Chao1 estimator, and Recon v2.1 estimates of unobserved clonotypes. Generation probabilities were computed with OLGA for all TCRbeta clonotypes obtained by the gDNA method from a handful of donors. This immuneACCESS table, as held by TCRdb, lists in-frame sequences with V and J called but not all clones. Of the missing ones, under half trace to an unresolved V gene in checked studies; the others have no known cause. V and J calls and clone size follow that table, whereas D and trimming were derived from the DNA. The sample profile shows about 2.3 million clones; less than 95% of them were found once. Together, the top ten hold around 0.35% of the sample.

The donors were healthy, HIV-negative adults who had no recently reported acute infections or vaccinations. Only Caucasian adults living in Nashville, Tennessee, USA were represented among the donors. CD4+ T cells were enriched by magnetic negative selection, after which naive cells were positively selected on CD45RA and the negative fraction was taken as the memory subset. Blood was collected by leukapheresis, and PBMCs were isolated by Ficoll-Histopaque density gradient centrifugation and then cryopreserved in liquid nitrogen vapor phase. Purity and quantity of every magnetically sorted T cell population were checked by analytical flow cytometry. Genomic DNA was isolated from every sorted fraction and measured by UV absorbance on a Nanodrop 2000c. V is reduced by 4 bases and J by 6 bases, leaving a spacing of 22 bases between them. The germline V gene sets CDR1 to SGDLS and CDR2 to YYNGEE. From cysteine to phenylalanine, the CDR3 is 17 amino acids long. The entry retains the CDR3 DNA only, 51 bases that are in frame from base 1.

To note about this clone: No antigen is known for it. Within one base of it there is no much larger clone, and no base qualities were kept.

Source material: naive CD4+ T cells from PBMCs. This sample's cell subset or site label indicates: CD45RA+ positively selected. This TCR derives from a man aged 18-30 years in good health. Some clones in this sample may be carry-over from other donors' samples. The rearranged segments are TRBV9 and TRBJ2-2; D gene: possibly TRBD2, on 5 matching bases. The CDR3 protein is CASSSPATRAVSGELFF. The DNA sequence reads TGTGCCAGCAGCTCGCCCGCAACTAGGGCGGTTTCCGGGGAGCTGTTTTTT.